Below are 7 T cell receptor beta chains sequenced from a single sample in a study of blood T cell repertoires in COVID-19. The method was immunoSEQ multiplex PCR; TCRdb's version includes in-frame clones alone and lacks a portion of them. Here the sample spans about 230,000 clones, 70% to 90% being singletons. The sample taken for sequencing was PBMCs or T cells enriched from blood (not recorded which). These receptors all stem from a young man who had recovered from COVID-19.

This rearrangement joins TRBV10-3 to TRBJ1-5; no clear D gene. The germline V and J ends were trimmed by 6 bases and 0 bases, with 9 bases remaining between them. The CDR3 consists of 14 residues. Germline V gene sequence: CDR1 ENHRY, CDR2 SYGVKD. In DNA form, the CDR3 reads TGTGCCATCAGCGGCAGCGATAGCAATCAGCCCCAGCATTTT. Protein product: CAISGSDSNQPQHF.

The rearrangement links TRBV2 to TRBJ1-1, with 7 positions matching TRBD1. J gave up 4 bases and V 2 bases, and 7 bases lay outside the gene matches. CDR3 size: 15 residues. Germline V lookup: CDR1 SNHLY, CDR2 FYNNEI. The CDR3 nucleotides are TGTGCCAGCAGTGAAAAGGGGGCAACATTCACTGAAGCTTTCTTT. The encoded protein is CASSEKGATFTEAFF. Drawing the rest from reference TRBV2 and TRBJ1-1, the complete variable domain is EPEVTQTPSHQVTQMGQEVILRCVPISNHLYFYWYRQILGQKVEFLVSFYNNEISEKSEIFDDQFSVERPDGSNFTLKIRSTKLEDSAMYFCASSEKGATFTEAFFGQGTRLTVV.

This sequence joins TRBV5-1 and TRBJ1-6, with TRBD1 matching 8 bases. Germline V lookup: CDR1 SGHRS, CDR2 YFSETQ. The CDR3 is 13 residues long. Trimming removed 7 bases from V and 8 bases from J; junction bases left unmatched: 5. CDR3 in amino acids: CASSQGAYSPLHF. DNA of the CDR3: TGCGCCAGCTCCCAGGGGGCTTATTCACCCCTCCACTTT.

About this clone: One base away lies a much larger clone, so this may be a sequencing read error. This same CDR3 is encoded by further DNA sequences in the sample. The rearrangement uses TRBV7-4 and TRBJ1-5, with a possible D match to TRBD1 (5 bases). The CDR3 covers 17 residues. In germline, CDR1 is SGHVT, CDR2 SQSDAQ. DNA of the CDR3: TGTCCCAGCCCCGACGGATACGGGGGGGGGAGCAATCAGCCCCAGCATTTT. Translated, it gives CPSPDGYGGGSNQPQHF.

The chain carries TRBV7-2 and TRBJ2-2; tentative D call: TRBD2 (5 bases). V lost 1 base and J lost 2, with 8 bases in between. The germline V gene has CDR1 SGHTA and CDR2 FQGNSA. This CDR3 is built from 15 residues. The CDR3 sequence: CASSLVGVNTGELFF. CDR3 nucleotide sequence: TGTGCCAGCAGCTTAGTCGGGGTCAACACCGGGGAGCTGTTTTTT. The full variable domain, in which reference TRBV7-2 and TRBJ2-2 provide the parts outside the CDR3, is GAGVSQSPSNKVTEKGKDVELRCDPISGHTALYWYRQSLGQGLEFLIYFQGNSAPDKSGLPSDRFSAERTGGSVSTLTIQRTQQEDSAVYLCASSLVGVNTGELFFGEGSRLTVL.

The chain combines TRBV5-1 with TRBJ2-3; a weak D match, TRBD2 (6 bases). This CDR3 spans 15 amino acids. V was trimmed by 2 bases and J by 0 bases, leaving 10 bases between them. Germline loops: CDR1 SGHRS, CDR2 YFSETQ. Here the CDR3 reads CASSFRAGSTDTQYF. The CDR3 DNA is TGCGCCAGCAGCTTCCGGGCGGGGAGCACAGATACGCAGTATTTT.

The chain is built from TRBV10-1 and TRBJ1-1; D uncertain. The CDR3 totals 14 residues. CDR1 and CDR2 from the germline V gene are WNHNN and SYGVQD (reference sequence). Trimming pared 2 bases from V and 8 bases from J, leaving 15 bases between. The DNA of the CDR3 is TGCGCCAGCAGTGAGCCCGGACTAGCCACGGAAGCTTTCTTT. Amino acids: CASSEPGLATEAFF.